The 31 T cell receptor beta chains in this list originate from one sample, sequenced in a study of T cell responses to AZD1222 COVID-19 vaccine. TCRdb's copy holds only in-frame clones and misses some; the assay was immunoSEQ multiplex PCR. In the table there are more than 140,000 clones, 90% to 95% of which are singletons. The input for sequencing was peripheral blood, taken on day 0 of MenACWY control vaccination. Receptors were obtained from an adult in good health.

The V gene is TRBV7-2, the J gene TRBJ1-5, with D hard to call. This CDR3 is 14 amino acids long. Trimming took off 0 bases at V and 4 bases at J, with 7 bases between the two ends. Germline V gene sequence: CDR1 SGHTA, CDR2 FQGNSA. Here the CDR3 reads CASSLASPNQPQHF. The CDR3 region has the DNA TGTGCCAGCAGCTTAGCGTCACCGAATCAGCCCCAGCATTTT.

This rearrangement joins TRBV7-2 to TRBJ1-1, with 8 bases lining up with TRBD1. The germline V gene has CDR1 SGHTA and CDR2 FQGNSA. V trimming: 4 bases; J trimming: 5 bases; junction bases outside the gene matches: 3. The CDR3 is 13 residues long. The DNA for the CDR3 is TGTGCCAGCAGCTATAACAGGGGGACTGAAGCTTTCTTT. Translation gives CASSYNRGTEAFF.

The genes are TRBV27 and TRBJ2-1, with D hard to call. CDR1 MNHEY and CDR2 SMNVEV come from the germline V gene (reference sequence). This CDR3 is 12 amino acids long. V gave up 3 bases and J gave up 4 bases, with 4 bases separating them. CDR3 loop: CASSFRYNEQFF. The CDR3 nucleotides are TGTGCCAGCAGTTTTCGGTACAATGAGCAGTTCTTC.

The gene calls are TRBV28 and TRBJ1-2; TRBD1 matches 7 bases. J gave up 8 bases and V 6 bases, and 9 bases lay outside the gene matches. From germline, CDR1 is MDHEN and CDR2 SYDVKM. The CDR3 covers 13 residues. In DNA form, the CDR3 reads TGTGCCAGCAGACGACAGGGAGGAGGCGGCTACACCTTC. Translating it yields CASRRQGGGGYTF.

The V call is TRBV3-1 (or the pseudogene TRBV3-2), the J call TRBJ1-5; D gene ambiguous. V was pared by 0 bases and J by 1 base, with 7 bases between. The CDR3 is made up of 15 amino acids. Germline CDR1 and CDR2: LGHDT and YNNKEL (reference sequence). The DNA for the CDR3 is TGTGCCAGCAGCCAAGATTCAGGAAGCAATCAGCCCCAGCATTTT. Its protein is CASSQDSGSNQPQHF.

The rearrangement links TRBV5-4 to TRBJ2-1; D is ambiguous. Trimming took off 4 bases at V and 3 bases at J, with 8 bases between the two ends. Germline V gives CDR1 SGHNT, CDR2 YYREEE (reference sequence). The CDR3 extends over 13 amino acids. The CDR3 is CASSPLGYNEQFF. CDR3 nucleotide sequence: TGTGCCAGCAGCCCGCTGGGCTACAATGAGCAGTTCTTC.

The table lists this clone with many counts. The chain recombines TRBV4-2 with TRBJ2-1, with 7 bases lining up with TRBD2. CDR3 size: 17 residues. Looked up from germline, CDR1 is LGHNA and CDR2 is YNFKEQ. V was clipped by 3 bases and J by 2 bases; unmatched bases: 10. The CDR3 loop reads CASSQAGASGPYNEQFF. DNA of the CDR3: TGTGCCAGCAGCCAGGCCGGGGCTAGCGGTCCCTACAATGAGCAGTTCTTC.

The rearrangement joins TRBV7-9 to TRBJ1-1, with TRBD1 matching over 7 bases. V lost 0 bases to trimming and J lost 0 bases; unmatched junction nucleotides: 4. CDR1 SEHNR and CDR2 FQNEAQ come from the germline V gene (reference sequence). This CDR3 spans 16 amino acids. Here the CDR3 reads CASSLAQGVMNTEAFF. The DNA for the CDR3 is TGTGCCAGCAGCTTAGCGCAGGGGGTTATGAACACTGAAGCTTTCTTT.

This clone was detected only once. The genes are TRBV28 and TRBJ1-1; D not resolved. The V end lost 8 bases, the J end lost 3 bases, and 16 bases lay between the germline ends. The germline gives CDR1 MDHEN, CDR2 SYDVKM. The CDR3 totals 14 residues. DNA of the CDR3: TGTGCCAGCTCGCGAGGATTGTTGGACACTGAAGCTTTCTTT. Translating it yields CASSRGLLDTEAFF.

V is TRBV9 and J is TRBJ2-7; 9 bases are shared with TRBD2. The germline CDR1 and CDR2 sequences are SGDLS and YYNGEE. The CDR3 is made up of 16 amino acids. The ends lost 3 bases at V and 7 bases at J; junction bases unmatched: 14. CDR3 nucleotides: TGTGCCAGCAGCGCCTTAGCGGGAGTGGTTTTAGGAGAGCAGTACTTC. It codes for CASSALAGVVLGEQYF. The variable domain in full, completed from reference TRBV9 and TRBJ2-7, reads DSGVTQTPKHLITATGQRVTLRCSPRSGDLSVYWYQQSLDQGLQFLIQYYNGEERAKGNILERFSAQQFPDLHSELNLSSLELGDSALYFCASSALAGVVLGEQYFGPGTRLTVT.

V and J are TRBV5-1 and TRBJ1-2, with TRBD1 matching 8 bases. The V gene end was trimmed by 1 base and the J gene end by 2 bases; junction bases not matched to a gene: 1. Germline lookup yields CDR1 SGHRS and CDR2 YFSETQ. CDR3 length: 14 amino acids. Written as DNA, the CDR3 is TGCGCCAGCAGCTTGCCAGGGGGCAACTATGGCTACACCTTC. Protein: CASSLPGGNYGYTF.

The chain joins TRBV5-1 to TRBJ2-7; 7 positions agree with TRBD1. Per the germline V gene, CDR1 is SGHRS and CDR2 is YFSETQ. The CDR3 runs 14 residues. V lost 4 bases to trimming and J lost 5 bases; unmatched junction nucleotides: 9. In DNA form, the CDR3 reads TGCGCCAGCAGCGGCCGGGACAGCCGGGACGAGCAGTACTTC. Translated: CASSGRDSRDEQYF.

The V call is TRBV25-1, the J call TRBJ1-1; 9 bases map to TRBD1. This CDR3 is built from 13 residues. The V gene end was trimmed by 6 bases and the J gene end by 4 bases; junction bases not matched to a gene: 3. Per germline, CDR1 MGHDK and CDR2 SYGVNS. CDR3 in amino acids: CASRTGGITEAFF. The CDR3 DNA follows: TGTGCCAGCAGGACAGGGGGGATCACTGAAGCTTTCTTT. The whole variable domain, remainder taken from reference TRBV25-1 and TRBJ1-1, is EADIYQTPRYLVIGTGKKITLECSQTMGHDKMYWYQQDPGMELHLIHYSYGVNSTEKGDLSSESTVSRIRTEHFPLTLESARPSHTSQYLCASRTGGITEAFFGQGTRLTVV.

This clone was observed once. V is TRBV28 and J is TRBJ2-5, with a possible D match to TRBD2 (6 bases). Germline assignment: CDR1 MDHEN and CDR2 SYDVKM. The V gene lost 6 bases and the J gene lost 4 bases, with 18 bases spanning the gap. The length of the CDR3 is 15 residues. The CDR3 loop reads CASSRGGVRGETQYF. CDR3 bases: TGTGCCAGCAGCCGCGGAGGGGTAAGGGGAGAGACCCAGTACTTC. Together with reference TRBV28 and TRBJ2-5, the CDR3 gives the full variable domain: DVKVTQSSRYLVKRTGEKVFLECVQDMDHENMFWYRQDPGLGLRLIYFSYDVKMKEKGDIPEGYSVSREKKERFSLILESASTNQTSMYLCASSRGGVRGETQYFGPGTRLLVL.

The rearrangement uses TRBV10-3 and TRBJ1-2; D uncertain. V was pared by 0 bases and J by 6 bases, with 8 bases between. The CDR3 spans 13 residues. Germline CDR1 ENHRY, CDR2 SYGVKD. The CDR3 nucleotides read TGTGCCATCAGTGAGTCGTGGGGTGATGGCTACACCTTC. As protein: CAISESWGDGYTF.

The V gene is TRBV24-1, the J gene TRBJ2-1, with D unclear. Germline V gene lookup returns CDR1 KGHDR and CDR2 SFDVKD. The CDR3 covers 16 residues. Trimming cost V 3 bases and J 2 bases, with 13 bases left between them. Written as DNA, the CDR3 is TGTGCCACCAGTGATCCCGCCCTGAACCCCTACAATGAGCAGTTCTTC. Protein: CATSDPALNPYNEQFF.

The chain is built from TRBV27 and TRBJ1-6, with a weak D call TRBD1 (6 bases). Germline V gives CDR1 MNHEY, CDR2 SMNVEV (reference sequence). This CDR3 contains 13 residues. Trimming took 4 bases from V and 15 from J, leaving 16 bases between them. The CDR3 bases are TGTGCCAGCAGTTACGGGGGGCGGACCCACCTCCACTTT. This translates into CASSYGGRTHLHF.

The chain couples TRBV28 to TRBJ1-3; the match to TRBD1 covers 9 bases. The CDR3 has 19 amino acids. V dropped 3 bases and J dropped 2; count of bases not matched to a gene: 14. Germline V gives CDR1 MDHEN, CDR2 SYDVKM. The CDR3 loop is CASSFRVGQGPRPGNTIYF. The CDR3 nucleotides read TGTGCCAGCAGTTTTCGGGTGGGACAGGGTCCGAGACCTGGAAACACCATATATTTT. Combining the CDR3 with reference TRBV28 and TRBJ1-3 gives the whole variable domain DVKVTQSSRYLVKRTGEKVFLECVQDMDHENMFWYRQDPGLGLRLIYFSYDVKMKEKGDIPEGYSVSREKKERFSLILESASTNQTSMYLCASSFRVGQGPRPGNTIYFGEGSWLTVV.

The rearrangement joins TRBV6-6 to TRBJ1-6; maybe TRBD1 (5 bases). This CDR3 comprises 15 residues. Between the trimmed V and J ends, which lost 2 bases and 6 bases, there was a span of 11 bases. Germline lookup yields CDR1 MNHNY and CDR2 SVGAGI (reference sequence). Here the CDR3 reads CASSYGGARNSPLHF. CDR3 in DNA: TGTGCCAGCAGTTACGGTGGGGCCCGTAATTCACCCCTCCACTTT.

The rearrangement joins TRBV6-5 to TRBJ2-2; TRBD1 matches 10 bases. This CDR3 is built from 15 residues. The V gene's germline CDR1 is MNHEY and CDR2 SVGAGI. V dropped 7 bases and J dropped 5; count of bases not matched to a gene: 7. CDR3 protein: CASNRDRGVTGELFF. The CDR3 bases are TGTGCCAGCAACCGGGACAGGGGAGTTACCGGGGAGCTGTTTTTT.

The chain's CDR3 is CASSAGPNSGYTF. Written as DNA, the CDR3 is TGTGCCAGCAGCGCGGGACCTAATTCTGGCTACACCTTC. The chain is built from TRBV11-3 and TRBJ1-2; D may be TRBD1 (5 bases). The germline CDR1 and CDR2 sequences are SGHNT and YENEEA. V lost 5 bases to trimming and J lost 7 bases, with 14 bases between them. This CDR3 is built from 13 residues.

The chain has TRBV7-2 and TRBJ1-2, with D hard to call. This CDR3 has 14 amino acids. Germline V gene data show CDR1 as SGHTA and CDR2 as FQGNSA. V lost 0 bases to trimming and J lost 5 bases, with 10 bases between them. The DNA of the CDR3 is TGTGCCAGCAGCTTAGCGCGAAGGGTTTATGGCTACACCTTC. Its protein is CASSLARRVYGYTF.

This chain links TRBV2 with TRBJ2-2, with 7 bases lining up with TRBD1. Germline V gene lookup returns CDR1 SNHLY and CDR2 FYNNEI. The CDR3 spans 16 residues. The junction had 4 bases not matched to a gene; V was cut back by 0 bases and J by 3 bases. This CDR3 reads CASSEARGLYTGELFF. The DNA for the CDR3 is TGTGCCAGCAGTGAAGCCAGGGGGTTGTACACCGGGGAGCTGTTTTTT.

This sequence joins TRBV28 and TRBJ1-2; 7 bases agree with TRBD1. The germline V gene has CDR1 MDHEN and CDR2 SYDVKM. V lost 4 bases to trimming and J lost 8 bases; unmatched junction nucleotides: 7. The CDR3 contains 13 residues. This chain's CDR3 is CASSSKGARGYTF. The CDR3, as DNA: TGTGCCAGCAGTTCAAAGGGGGCTCGCGGCTACACCTTC.

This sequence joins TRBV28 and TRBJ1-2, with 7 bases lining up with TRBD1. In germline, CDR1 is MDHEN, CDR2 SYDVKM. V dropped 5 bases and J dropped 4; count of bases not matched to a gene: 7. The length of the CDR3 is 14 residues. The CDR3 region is CASSIGGGGYGYTF. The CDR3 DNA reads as TGTGCCAGCAGTATAGGGGGCGGAGGCTATGGCTACACCTTC.

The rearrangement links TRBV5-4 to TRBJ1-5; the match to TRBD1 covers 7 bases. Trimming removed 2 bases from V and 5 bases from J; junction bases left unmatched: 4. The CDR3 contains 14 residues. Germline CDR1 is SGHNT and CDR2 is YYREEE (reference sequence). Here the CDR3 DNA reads TGTGCCAGCAGCTTAGGAGGGGGCGATCAGCCCCAGCATTTT. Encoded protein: CASSLGGGDQPQHF.

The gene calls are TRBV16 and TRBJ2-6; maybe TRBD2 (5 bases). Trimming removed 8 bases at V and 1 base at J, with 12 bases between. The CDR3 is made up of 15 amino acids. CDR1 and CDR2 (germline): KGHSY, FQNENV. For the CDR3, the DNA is TGTGCCAGCTCAGTCACGGGATCTGGGGCCAACGTCCTGACTTTC. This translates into CASSVTGSGANVLTF. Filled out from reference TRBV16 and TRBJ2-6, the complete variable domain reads GEEVAQTPKHLVRGEGQKAKLYCAPIKGHSYVFWYQQVLKNEFKFLISFQNENVFDETGMPKERFSAKCLPNSPCSLEIQATKLEDSAVYFCASSVTGSGANVLTFGAGSRLTVL.

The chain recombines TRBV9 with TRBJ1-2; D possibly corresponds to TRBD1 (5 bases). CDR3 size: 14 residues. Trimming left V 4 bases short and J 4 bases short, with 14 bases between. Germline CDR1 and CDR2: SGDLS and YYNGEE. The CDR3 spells CASSPGQGSYGYTF. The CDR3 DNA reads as TGTGCCAGCAGCCCGGGGCAGGGCTCCTATGGCTACACCTTC.

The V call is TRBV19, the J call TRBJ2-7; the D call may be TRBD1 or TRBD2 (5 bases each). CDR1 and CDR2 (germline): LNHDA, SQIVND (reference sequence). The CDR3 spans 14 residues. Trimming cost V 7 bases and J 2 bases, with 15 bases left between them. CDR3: CASTPGTETYEQYF. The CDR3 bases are TGTGCCAGTACCCCCGGGACGGAAACCTACGAGCAGTACTTC.

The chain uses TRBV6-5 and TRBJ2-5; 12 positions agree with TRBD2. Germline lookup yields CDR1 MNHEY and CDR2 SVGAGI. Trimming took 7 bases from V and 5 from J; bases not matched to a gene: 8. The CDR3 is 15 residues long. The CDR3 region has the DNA TGTGCCAGCACTAGACTAGCGGGAGTCTGGGAGACCCAGTACTTC. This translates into CASTRLAGVWETQYF.

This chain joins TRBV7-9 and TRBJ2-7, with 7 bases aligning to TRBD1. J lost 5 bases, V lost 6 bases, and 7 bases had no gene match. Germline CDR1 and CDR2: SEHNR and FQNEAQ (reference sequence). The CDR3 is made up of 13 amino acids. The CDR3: CASSGQVSNEQYF. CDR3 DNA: TGTGCCAGCAGTGGACAGGTTTCCAACGAGCAGTACTTC.